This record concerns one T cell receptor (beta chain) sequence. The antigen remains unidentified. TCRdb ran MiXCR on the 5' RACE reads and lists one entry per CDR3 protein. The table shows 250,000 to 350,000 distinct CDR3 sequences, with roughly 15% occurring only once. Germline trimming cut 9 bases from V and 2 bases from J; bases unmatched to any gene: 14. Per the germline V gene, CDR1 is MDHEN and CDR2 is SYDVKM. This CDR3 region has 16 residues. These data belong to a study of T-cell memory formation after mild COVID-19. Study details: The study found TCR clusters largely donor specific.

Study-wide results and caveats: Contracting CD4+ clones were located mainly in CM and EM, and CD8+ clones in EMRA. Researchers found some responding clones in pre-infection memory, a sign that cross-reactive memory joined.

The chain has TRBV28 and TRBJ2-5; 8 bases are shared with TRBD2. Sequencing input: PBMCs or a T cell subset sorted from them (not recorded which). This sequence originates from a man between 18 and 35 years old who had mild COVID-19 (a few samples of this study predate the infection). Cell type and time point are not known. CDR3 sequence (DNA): TGTGCCAGTTTTCAATTCGGGGTAGCGGGACAAGAGACCCAGTACTTC. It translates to CASFQFGVAGQETQYF.